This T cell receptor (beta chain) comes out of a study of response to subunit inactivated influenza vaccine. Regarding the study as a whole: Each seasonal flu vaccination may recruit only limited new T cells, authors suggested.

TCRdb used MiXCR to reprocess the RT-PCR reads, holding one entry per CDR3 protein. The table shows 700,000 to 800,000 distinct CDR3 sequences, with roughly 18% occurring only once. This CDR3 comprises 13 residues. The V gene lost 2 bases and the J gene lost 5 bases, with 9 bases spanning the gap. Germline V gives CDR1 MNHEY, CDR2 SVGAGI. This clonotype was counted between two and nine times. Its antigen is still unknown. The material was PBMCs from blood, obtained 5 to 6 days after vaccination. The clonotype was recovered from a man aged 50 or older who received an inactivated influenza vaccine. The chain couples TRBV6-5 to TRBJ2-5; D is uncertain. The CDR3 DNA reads TGTGCCAGCAGTTACAGGGCATCGGAGACCCAGTACTTC. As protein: CASSYRASETQYF.